This T cell receptor beta chain was sequenced in a study of blood T cell repertoires in COVID-19. On the study more broadly: Researchers got acute and convalescent COVID-19 samples from the United States, Italy and Spain. Sources were T cells, B-cell-depleted T cells, or PBMCs; the material itself was cDNA or gDNA.

Between the trimmed V and J ends, which lost 4 bases and 4 bases, there was a span of 10 bases. Germline CDR1 LGHDT, CDR2 YNNKEL (reference sequence). The CDR3 length is 14 residues. Original data processing: It was from reference gene primer amplification that nucleated cell counts were estimated. Some clones are missing from TCRdb's copy, which holds only in-frame ones; the method was immunoSEQ multiplex PCR. Clone size and V and J calls were adopted from that table, with D and trimming inferred from the DNA. This sample yields about 34,000 clones, of which about 85% are seen a single time; roughly 15% belongs to the top ten.

The specimen sequenced was peripheral blood. The rearrangement joins TRBV3-1 (or the pseudogene TRBV3-2) to TRBJ1-4; no clear D gene. This receptor was taken from a human donor with acute or convalescent COVID-19. The donor label of this sample is uncertain. For the CDR3, the DNA is TGTGCCAGCAGCCCGGGAGGAATTAATGAAAAACTGTTTTTT. Amino acid sequence: CASSPGGINEKLFF.